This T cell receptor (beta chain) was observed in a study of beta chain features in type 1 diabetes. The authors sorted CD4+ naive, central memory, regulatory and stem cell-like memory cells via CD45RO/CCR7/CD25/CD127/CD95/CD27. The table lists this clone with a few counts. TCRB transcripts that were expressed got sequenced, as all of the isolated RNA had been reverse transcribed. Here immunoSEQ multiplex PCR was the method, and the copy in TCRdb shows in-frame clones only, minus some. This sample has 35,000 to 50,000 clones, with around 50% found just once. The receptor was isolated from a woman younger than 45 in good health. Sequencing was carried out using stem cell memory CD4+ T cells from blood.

Here the CDR3 DNA reads TGTGCCAGTAGTGGACAGACGCATTCCTACGAGCAGTACTTC. Residues: CASSGQTHSYEQYF. The chain recombines TRBV19 with TRBJ2-7, with D possibly TRBD1 on 6 matching bases. CDR3 length: 14 residues. The germline CDR1 and CDR2 sequences are LNHDA and SQIVND (reference sequence). Trimming took off 5 bases at V and 1 base at J, with 12 bases between the two ends.